What follows are 6 T cell receptor beta chains derived from one specimen sequenced in a study of T cell responses to AZD1222 COVID-19 vaccine (dated by TCRdb to the early 2020s). Receptors were amplified or captured by the immunoSEQ multiplex PCR assay. Not all clones reach the TCRdb copy of this immuneACCESS table, which keeps in-frame sequences only. Checked studies attribute under half of the gap to unresolved V genes and leave the rest unexplained. Present in this sample are over 100,000 clones, approximately 90% of which were seen just once. The biggest ten clones account for more than 15% of the sample. The time point label, read with the paper, signifies: baseline before first vaccination. This specimen was peripheral blood, taken on day 0 of AZD1222 vaccination. These receptors all stem from an adult in good health.

V is TRBV29-1 and J is TRBJ1-1, with D perhaps TRBD1 (6 bases). This CDR3 has 11 amino acids. Germline V gives CDR1 SQVTM, CDR2 ANQGSEA. The ends were cut back, 6 bases at V and 7 bases at J, with 12 bases in the middle. The CDR3 spells CSVARTDEAFF. The DNA of the CDR3 is TGCAGCGTGGCCCGGACAGATGAAGCTTTCTTT.

This clone appeared a few times. The rearrangement links TRBV5-1 to TRBJ1-3, with D possibly matching TRBD1 (6 bases). Trimming left V 6 bases short and J 3 bases short, with 19 bases between. Germline V CDR1 and CDR2: SGHRS, YFSETQ. The CDR3 extends over 16 amino acids. This CDR3 reads CASTTGGRGFGNTIYF. In nucleotides, the CDR3 is TGCGCCAGCACAACCGGTGGCAGGGGATTTGGAAACACCATATATTTT.

The V and J genes are TRBV20-1 and TRBJ1-1; D gene ambiguous. Germline loops: CDR1 DFQATT, CDR2 SNEGSKA (reference sequence). CDR3 length equals 14 residues. V was cut by 3 bases and J by 0 bases, with 11 bases left in between. The CDR3 DNA reads as TGCAGTGCTAGTGCGCAGTTCATGAACACTGAAGCTTTCTTT. Protein: CSASAQFMNTEAFF.

J is TRBJ1-3 and V is TRBV11-3; D not certain. Germline V gives CDR1 SGHNT, CDR2 YENEEA. The CDR3 extends over 12 amino acids. Trimming removed 6 bases at V and 0 bases at J, with 3 bases between. The CDR3 nucleotides are TGTGCCAGCAGGGTCTCTGGAAACACCATATATTTT. Translating gives CASRVSGNTIYF.

The chain has TRBV7-8 and TRBJ1-2; 10 bases are a match to TRBD1. V dropped 5 bases and J dropped 5; count of bases not matched to a gene: 8. The length of the CDR3 is 15 residues. CDR1 SGHVS and CDR2 FQNEAQ come from the germline V gene. The CDR3 bases are TGTGCCAGCAGCCCCTCGGACAGGGGGTCATATGGCTACACCTTC. It specifies CASSPSDRGSYGYTF.

V and J are TRBV3-1 (or the pseudogene TRBV3-2) and TRBJ2-2; 9 nucleotides agree with TRBD2. J was trimmed by 0 bases and V by 0 bases; bases with no gene match: 5. The CDR3 is 18 amino acids. Germline CDR1 reads LGHDT; CDR2 reads YNNKEL (reference sequence). CDR3 bases: TGTGCCAGCAGCCAAGAGCGGACTAGCGAAGCGAACACCGGGGAGCTGTTTTTT. Its translation is CASSQERTSEANTGELFF.